These 13 T cell receptor beta chains share one sample of origin, sequenced in a study of cytomegalovirus exposure and HLA in healthy donors. With 60 Vbeta and 13 Jbeta primers, the PCR was carried out. Measured with immunoSEQ multiplex PCR; TCRdb has only the in-frame clones, and not every one. The table has roughly 110,000 clones, roughly 70% seen once. Input material: PBMCs. Source of these receptors: a man aged 30-40 years in good health and CMV-seropositive.

This clone was seen only a few times. The chain joins TRBV5-1 to TRBJ2-5, with 13 positions matching TRBD2. CDR3 length: 18 residues. V was clipped by 4 bases and J by 2 bases; unmatched bases: 11. Germline loops: CDR1 SGHRS, CDR2 YFSETQ. For the CDR3, the DNA is TGCGCCAGCAGCCAACGACTAGCGGGGGGCAGGGGGCAAGAGACCCAGTACTTC. Translation: CASSQRLAGGRGQETQYF.

This chain links TRBV27 with TRBJ2-7; tentatively, D is TRBD1 (6 bases). The CDR3 has 16 residues. The germline V gene has CDR1 MNHEY and CDR2 SMNVEV (reference sequence). Trimming left V 1 base short and J 4 bases short, with 17 bases between. The CDR3 sequence: CASSLYSRPGQYEQYF. Written as DNA, the CDR3 is TGTGCCAGCAGTTTATATAGTAGGCCAGGACAGTACGAGCAGTACTTC.

This clone was observed a handful of times. This chain uses TRBV18 with TRBJ1-1; D perhaps matches TRBD1 (6 bases). Trimming took off 4 bases at V and 5 bases at J, with 17 bases between the two ends. The CDR3 is 15 amino acids. The germline V gene encodes CDR1 KGHSH and CDR2 LQKENI. DNA for the CDR3: TGTGCCAGCTCACATCTACAGTCAGGGGAAACTGAAGCTTTCTTT. This translates into CASSHLQSGETEAFF. Variable domain in full (rest from reference TRBV18 and TRBJ1-1): NAGVMQNPRHLVRRRGQEARLRCSPMKGHSHVYWYRQLPEEGLKFMVYLQKENIIDESGMPKERFSAEFPKEGPSILRIQQVVRGDSAAYFCASSHLQSGETEAFFGQGTRLTVV.

The J gene is TRBJ2-2, the V gene TRBV7-2, with 8 bases that match TRBD1. Trimming took 5 bases from V and 4 from J; bases not matched to a gene: 6. The CDR3 is 15 residues long. The germline CDR1 and CDR2 sequences are SGHTA and FQGNSA. This CDR3 reads CASSRTGRGTGELFF. CDR3 nucleotides: TGTGCCAGCAGCCGGACAGGGCGAGGCACCGGGGAGCTGTTTTTT.

The V and J genes are TRBV11-3 and TRBJ2-7; D is perhaps TRBD2 (6 bases). Between the trimmed V and J ends, which lost 8 bases and 0 bases, there was a span of 11 bases. From germline, CDR1 is SGHNT and CDR2 YENEEA. There are 13 residues in the CDR3. The DNA of the CDR3 is TGTGCCAGCGGGACTCTAAGCTCCTACGAGCAGTACGTC. This sequence encodes CASGTLSSYEQYV.

This clone appeared a few times. The chain links TRBV9 to TRBJ2-3; 8 nucleotides line up with TRBD2. The CDR3 has 15 residues. Trimming cost V 0 bases and J 2 bases; bases outside gene matches: 2. Germline CDR1 and CDR2: SGDLS and YYNGEE. The CDR3 region has the DNA TGTGCCAGCAGCGTAGGCGGGGGGTTCACAGATACGCAGTATTTT. This sequence encodes CASSVGGGFTDTQYF.

V and J are TRBV9 and TRBJ2-1, with 7 bases matching TRBD1. Germline V CDR1 and CDR2: SGDLS, YYNGEE. The CDR3 has 18 amino acids. V trimming: 2 bases; J trimming: 4 bases; junction bases outside the gene matches: 15. The CDR3: CASSVGRERGLKYNEQFF. The CDR3, as DNA: TGTGCCAGCAGCGTCGGGCGTGAGAGGGGGCTCAAGTACAATGAGCAGTTCTTC.

V and J are TRBV15 and TRBJ2-2; D is possibly TRBD2 (6 bases). The CDR3 length is 15 residues. Deletions cut 6 bases from V and 6 bases from J, with 17 bases between. The germline CDR1 and CDR2 sequences are LNHNV and YYDKDF (reference sequence). Here the CDR3 reads CATSRRGSGAGELFF. The DNA for the CDR3 is TGTGCCACCAGTAGACGGGGGTCCGGGGCCGGGGAGCTGTTTTTT.

The CDR3: CASSFSPGGNEQFF. CDR3 sequence (DNA): TGTGCCAGCAGCTTTTCCCCAGGGGGCAATGAGCAGTTCTTC. The chain recombines TRBV7-9 with TRBJ2-1, with 7 bases lining up with TRBD1. V was clipped by 3 bases and J by 6 bases; unmatched bases: 5. In germline, CDR1 is SEHNR, CDR2 FQNEAQ (reference sequence). CDR3 length: 14 residues. The entire variable domain, with the rest obtained from reference TRBV7-9 and TRBJ2-1, is as follows: DTGVSQNPRHKITKRGQNVTFRCDPISEHNRLYWYRQTLGQGPEFLTYFQNEAQLEKSRLLSDRFSAERPKGSFSTLEIQRTEQGDSAMYLCASSFSPGGNEQFFGPGTRLTVL.

This rearrangement joins TRBV6-4 to TRBJ2-1, with D possibly TRBD2 on 6 matching bases. Deletions cut 5 bases from V and 8 bases from J, with 19 bases between. This CDR3 region has 15 residues. Germline CDR1 MRHNA, CDR2 SNTAGT. CDR3 residues: CASSQLGLPGDEQFF. DNA of the CDR3: TGTGCCAGCAGTCAACTGGGACTGCCAGGCGATGAGCAGTTCTTC.

V gene TRBV30 combines with J gene TRBJ2-7, with D possibly TRBD1 on 7 matching bases. This CDR3 contains 15 residues. Germline V gene data show CDR1 as GTSNPN and CDR2 as SVGIG (reference sequence). Trimming stripped 2 bases from V and 4 bases from J, with 18 bases between. CDR3 loop: CAWSPGGLGQYEQYV. For the CDR3, the DNA is TGTGCCTGGAGTCCAGGGGGGCTGGGGCAATACGAGCAGTACGTC.

This sequence joins TRBV29-1 and TRBJ2-2; 10 nucleotides align to TRBD1. The CDR3 is 16 residues long. Germline CDR1 and CDR2: SQVTM and ANQGSEA. The ends lost 6 bases at V and 3 bases at J; junction bases unmatched: 10. CDR3 coding DNA: TGCAGCGTGGGGCCTTGGGACAGGGGTGACACCGGGGAGCTGTTTTTT. This encodes CSVGPWDRGDTGELFF.

This clone was detected only a few times. The chain is built from TRBV27 and TRBJ2-3; 11 nucleotides match TRBD2. Trimming took 5 bases from V and 6 from J; bases not matched to a gene: 7. The CDR3 totals 15 residues. Germline V gene lookup returns CDR1 MNHEY and CDR2 SMNVEV (reference sequence). The CDR3 region is CASSQPSGGMDTQYF. The DNA for the CDR3 is TGTGCCAGCAGTCAACCTAGCGGGGGGATGGATACGCAGTATTTT.